This entry is about one TCR beta chain. No antigen is known for it. This sample is drawn from a study of T cells expressing NK-cell markers. One entry per CDR3 protein, without DNA, is what TCRdb gives after re-calling the 5' RACE reads. The sample has over 350,000 distinct CDR3 sequences. The study's findings and limits: No clear determination of HCMV specificity was made for expanded NKG2C+ T cell clones.

This TCR derives from a woman between 45 and 60 years old in good health. The source material was blood T cells: a sorted CD56 or NKG2C T cell subset, CD4+ or CD8+ T cells, or bulk PBMC T cells (not recorded which).

CDR3 amino acids: CASSIRDTNQPQHF. This chain connects TRBV12-3 or TRBV12-4 to TRBJ1-5; as DNA is missing, the TRBD1 call by TCRdb cannot be tested. This CDR3 contains 14 residues.